These 18 T cell receptor beta chains were all obtained from the same sample, sequenced in a study of blood T cell repertoires in COVID-19. TCRdb's table, derived via immunoSEQ multiplex PCR, lists solely in-frame clones and lacks some. The sample shows 200,000 to 250,000 clones, 84% of them seen only once. The material sequenced was peripheral blood. Receptor source: a woman aged 45-65 years with active or convalescent COVID-19.

The V call is TRBV24-1, the J call TRBJ2-5; weak D call: TRBD1 (5 bases). Germline V gene data show CDR1 as KGHDR and CDR2 as SFDVKD. Trimming took off 5 bases at V and 2 bases at J, with 14 bases between the two ends. The CDR3 sequence is 15 residues long. This CDR3 is CATSAGRARQETQYF. CDR3 bases: TGTGCCACCAGTGCGGGCAGGGCGCGACAAGAGACCCAGTACTTC.

The chain uses TRBV5-1 and TRBJ2-1; 11 positions match TRBD1. The CDR3 contains 16 residues. Germline CDR1 is SGHRS and CDR2 is YFSETQ. The V segment lost 4 bases and the J segment 1 base; nucleotides outside the gene matches: 4. The CDR3 DNA reads as TGCGCCAGCAGCCCCGGGACAGGGGGTTCCTACAATGAGCAGTTCTTC. Translation gives CASSPGTGGSYNEQFF.

V is TRBV5-6 and J is TRBJ2-4; 10 bases line up with TRBD1. V was pared by 4 bases and J by 3 bases, with 4 bases of the junction left unmatched. CDR1 SGHDT and CDR2 YYEEEE come from the germline V gene. This CDR3 is 15 amino acids long. CDR3 bases: TGTGCCAGCAGCCCCGGGACAGGGGTCAAAAACATTCAGTACTTC. Residues: CASSPGTGVKNIQYF.

As DNA, the CDR3 is TGCAGTGCCCAGAGACTTGAGCAGTTCTTC. This codes for CSAQRLEQFF. V is TRBV20-1 and J is TRBJ2-1; D remains unclear. The ends were cut back, 6 bases at V and 9 bases at J, with 9 bases in the middle. Per the germline V gene, CDR1 is DFQATT and CDR2 is SNEGSKA (reference sequence). There are 10 residues in the CDR3.

The rearrangement links TRBV3-1 (or the pseudogene TRBV3-2) to TRBJ1-4; 9 bases agree with TRBD1. Germline V gene lookup returns CDR1 LGHDT and CDR2 YNNKEL (reference sequence). The CDR3 contains 15 residues. V trimming: 4 bases; J trimming: 4 bases; junction bases outside the gene matches: 4. The CDR3 here is CASSLWDRDNEKLFF. DNA for the CDR3: TGTGCCAGCAGCCTGTGGGACAGGGATAATGAAAAACTGTTTTTT.

This clone came up once. This chain connects TRBV29-1 to TRBJ2-7; weak D call: TRBD1 (5 bases). Germline V gene lookup returns CDR1 SQVTM and CDR2 ANQGSEA. V gave up 5 bases and J gave up 4 bases, with 12 bases separating them. The CDR3 runs to 12 residues. The DNA of the CDR3 is TGCAGCGTTCCCTGGGGCAGGTACGAGCAGTACTTC. Its protein is CSVPWGRYEQYF.

A remark on this clone: This sequence may be a read error, since a much larger clone differs from it by one base. V is TRBV5-6 and J is TRBJ1-2, with TRBD1 matching over 7 bases. Germline lookup yields CDR1 SGHDT and CDR2 YYEEEE. This CDR3 has 13 residues. With 2 bases clipped from V and 3 bases from J, the junction kept 1 base outside the gene matches. CDR3 DNA: TGTGCCAGCAGCTTAACAGGGGACTATGGCTACACCTTC. Encoded protein: CASSLTGDYGYTF.

Only a few counts were recorded for this clone. V is TRBV9 and J is TRBJ1-1, with D perhaps matching TRBD1 (6 bases). The V end was cut by 4 bases, the J end by 8 bases, with 18 bases between. Per germline, CDR1 SGDLS and CDR2 YYNGEE. The CDR3 covers 14 residues. CDR3 region: CASSTAGAHGEAFF. For the CDR3, the DNA is TGTGCCAGCAGCACCGCGGGGGCCCATGGAGAAGCTTTCTTT.

J is TRBJ2-3 and V is TRBV5-6; 14 nucleotides match TRBD2. Germline CDR1 and CDR2: SGHDT and YYEEEE. V was clipped by 4 bases and J by 3 bases; unmatched bases: 7. This CDR3 is built from 17 residues. The CDR3 protein is CASSEYGTSGGTDTQYF. CDR3 nucleotide sequence: TGTGCCAGCAGCGAATACGGGACTAGCGGGGGAACAGATACGCAGTATTTT.

This clone appeared once. This chain joins TRBV5-1 and TRBJ2-6; a possible D gene is TRBD2 (5 bases). Trimming took off 4 bases at V and 2 bases at J, with 13 bases between the two ends. Per the germline V gene, CDR1 is SGHRS and CDR2 is YFSETQ. This CDR3 region has 16 residues. The DNA for the CDR3 is TGCGCCAGCAGCAGAGACGAGGGCCCTGGGGCCAACGTCCTGACTTTC. The encoded protein is CASSRDEGPGANVLTF.

The chain couples TRBV5-1 to TRBJ2-7; possibly TRBD1 for D (7 bases). CDR1 SGHRS and CDR2 YFSETQ come from the germline V gene. V lost 4 bases, J lost 5 bases, and 13 bases lay in between. The CDR3 totals 13 residues. CDR3 DNA sequence: TGCGCCAGCAGCAGACAGGGAGGAGACGAGCAGTACGTC. This sequence encodes CASSRQGGDEQYV.

The chain couples TRBV15 to TRBJ1-5; a possible D gene is TRBD1 (5 bases). V was shortened by 11 bases and J by 3 bases, with 14 bases between the two germline ends. The CDR3 sequence is 13 residues long. Germline assignment: CDR1 LNHNV and CDR2 YYDKDF (reference sequence). The DNA of the CDR3 is TGTGCCCCCGTGGGGGGAAACAATCAGCCCCAGCATTTT. As protein: CAPVGGNNQPQHF.

The rearrangement joins TRBV5-4 to TRBJ2-3, with 8 bases matching TRBD1. V trimming: 2 bases; J trimming: 6 bases; junction bases outside the gene matches: 8. CDR3 length: 15 residues. Looked up from germline, CDR1 is SGHNT and CDR2 is YYREEE (reference sequence). As DNA, the CDR3 is TGTGCCAGCAGCTTAAGGCAGGGGGCTGGGGATACGCAGTATTTT. Translated, it gives CASSLRQGAGDTQYF.

The V gene is TRBV6-5, the J gene TRBJ1-2; D gene unclear. This CDR3 has 13 residues. Germline-derived CDR1 and CDR2 are MNHEY and SVGAGI. The ends were cut back, 5 bases at V and 2 bases at J, with 9 bases in the middle. CDR3 bases: TGTGCCAGCAGTAGTGTCGGGAACTATGGCTACACCTTC. Residues: CASSSVGNYGYTF.

The rearrangement joins TRBV5-1 to TRBJ1-1; tentatively, D is TRBD1 (5 bases). Germline V gene lookup returns CDR1 SGHRS and CDR2 YFSETQ. The CDR3 covers 16 residues. Trimming pared 5 bases from V and 4 bases from J, leaving 21 bases between. The CDR3 nucleotides are TGCGCCAGCAGTCCTATCCGGAGCGGGGGAATCACTGAAGCTTTCTTT. Its translation is CASSPIRSGGITEAFF.

The chain has TRBV19 and TRBJ2-7; the D is unclear. Germline assignment: CDR1 LNHDA and CDR2 SQIVND (reference sequence). CDR3 length: 15 residues. The ends were cut back, 3 bases at V and 3 bases at J, with 15 bases in the middle. The CDR3 is CASSIGMVAGYEQYF. In DNA form, the CDR3 reads TGTGCCAGTAGTATTGGAATGGTGGCAGGCTACGAGCAGTACTTC.

The chain links TRBV6-1 to TRBJ2-7, with TRBD2 matching over 8 bases. The V and J ends lost 6 bases and 5 bases, in that order; junction bases with no gene match: 12. Germline-derived CDR1 and CDR2 are MNHNS and SASEGT. The CDR3 length is 15 residues. Written as DNA, the CDR3 is TGTGCCAGCAGCTCCAAAGGGGCCGGGGGGGACGAGCAGTACTTC. Protein sequence: CASSSKGAGGDEQYF.

The chain employs TRBV7-9 and TRBJ2-7; possible D gene TRBD2, 5 bases. CDR3 length: 10 residues. Trimming took 5 bases from V and 7 from J, leaving 6 bases between them. CDR1 and CDR2 from the germline V gene are SEHNR and FQNEAQ (reference sequence). The CDR3 region is CASSGGEQYF. CDR3 nucleotides: TGTGCCAGCAGCGGAGGAGAGCAGTACTTC.